The 10 T cell receptor beta chains listed next were all sequenced from one sample in a study of beta chain features in type 1 diabetes (dated 2018 in TCRdb). What the authors observed across the whole study: A moderate but significant shortening of TCRB CDR3 length was observed in type 1 diabetes patients in all four CD4+ subsets.

Their antigens are not known. Library generation was performed with the immunoSEQ multiplex PCR assay. The entire isolated RNA was reverse transcribed using the High Capacity cDNA Reverse Transcription Kit, and thus expressed TCRB transcripts were sequenced. The immuneACCESS repertoire file appears here via TCRdb, limited to in-frame rearrangements. These files lack a portion of the clones; in checked studies, under half of the deficit traces to unresolved V genes, and the cause of the others is not known. For this sample the table gives about 710,000 clones, of which about 14% were detected only once. Around 0.04% of the sample goes to the ten largest clones. Sequencing was performed on naive CD4+ T cells from blood. The cell subset or site label, read with the paper, signifies: true naive CD4+ T cells. The receptors derive from a man aged 18 to 35 with type 1 diabetes.

This clone was found once. The chain uses TRBV9 and TRBJ1-2; D is undetermined. Germline V lookup: CDR1 SGDLS, CDR2 YYNGEE. The V and J ends lost 0 bases and 7 bases respectively, with 13 bases between them. The CDR3 contains 14 residues. The CDR3, as DNA: TGTGCCAGCAGCGTAGAGAGTAGGGCAGGTGGCTACACCTTC. Encoded protein: CASSVESRAGGYTF. Combining the CDR3 with reference TRBV9 and TRBJ1-2 gives the whole variable domain DSGVTQTPKHLITATGQRVTLRCSPRSGDLSVYWYQQSLDQGLQFLIQYYNGEERAKGNILERFSAQQFPDLHSELNLSSLELGDSALYFCASSVESRAGGYTFGSGTRLTVV.

This clone was counted a few times. The chain employs TRBV5-1 and TRBJ2-2; TRBD1 matches at 8 bases. Germline values: CDR1 SGHRS, CDR2 YFSETQ. J gave up 6 bases and V 3 bases, and 4 bases lay outside the gene matches. This CDR3 is 14 amino acids long. The CDR3 loop is CASSWGTGPGELFF. Here the CDR3 DNA reads TGCGCCAGCAGCTGGGGGACAGGTCCCGGGGAGCTGTTTTTT.

This clone showed up just a few times. The chain employs TRBV18 and TRBJ2-6, with no clear D. Germline loops: CDR1 KGHSH, CDR2 LQKENI. The V and J ends lost 2 bases and 0 bases respectively, with 2 bases between them. The CDR3 consists of 14 residues. The CDR3 DNA sequence: TGTGCCAGCTCACCAGTCTCTGGGGCCAACGTCCTGACTTTC. Protein: CASSPVSGANVLTF.

The chain combines TRBV30 with TRBJ2-3; either TRBD1 or TRBD2 may fit D (6 bases each). Trimming left V 3 bases short and J 2 bases short, with 12 bases between. The CDR3 is made up of 14 amino acids. Per germline, CDR1 GTSNPN and CDR2 SVGIG (reference sequence). The CDR3 nucleotides read TGTGCCTGGAGCTACAGGGACTTCACAGATACGCAGTATTTT. Translated: CAWSYRDFTDTQYF.

The chain links TRBV30 to TRBJ1-5, with D tentatively TRBD1 (6 bases). Trimming pared 1 base from V and 4 bases from J, leaving 8 bases between. The length of the CDR3 is 13 residues. CDR1 is GTSNPN, CDR2 SVGIG, per germline (reference sequence). The CDR3 loop is CAWSDRDNQPQHF. Here the CDR3 DNA reads TGTGCCTGGAGTGACAGGGATAATCAGCCCCAGCATTTT.

The rearrangement uses TRBV30 and TRBJ1-5, with no clear D. CDR3 length: 15 amino acids. Germline lookup yields CDR1 GTSNPN and CDR2 SVGIG (reference sequence). Between the trimmed V and J ends, which lost 0 bases and 5 bases, there was a span of 14 bases. The DNA for the CDR3 is TGTGCCTGGAGTGTAACATCCCGGGTAGATCAGCCCCAGCATTTT. As protein: CAWSVTSRVDQPQHF.

The chain joins TRBV7-2 to TRBJ2-3; no clear D. With 0 bases removed from V and 4 bases from J, the gap between germline ends came to 8 bases. The germline gives CDR1 SGHTA, CDR2 FQGNSA. This CDR3 spans 14 amino acids. The CDR3 nucleotides are TGTGCCAGCAGCTTAGCGTGGGGTTCAGATACGCAGTATTTT. Its protein product is CASSLAWGSDTQYF.

This clone turned up a few times. This chain connects TRBV14 to TRBJ1-2; possibly TRBD1 for D (6 bases). The length of the CDR3 is 15 residues. V was shortened by 4 bases and J by 2 bases, with 14 bases between the two germline ends. Looked up from germline, CDR1 is SGHDN and CDR2 is FVKESK. CDR3 residues: CASSRQTGPNYGYTF. DNA for the CDR3: TGTGCCAGCAGCCGTCAGACAGGTCCCAACTATGGCTACACCTTC. Together with reference TRBV14 and TRBJ1-2, the CDR3 gives the full variable domain: EAGVTQFPSHSVIEKGQTVTLRCDPISGHDNLYWYRRVMGKEIKFLLHFVKESKQDESGMPNNRFLAERTGGTYSTLKVQPAELEDSGVYFCASSRQTGPNYGYTFGSGTRLTVV.

Concerning this clone: This specimen includes other DNA sequences encoding the same CDR3. The chain uses TRBV7-6 and TRBJ1-1; TRBD1 might be the D (5 bases). The CDR3 loop spans 13 amino acids. The V gene's germline CDR1 is SGHVS and CDR2 FNYEAQ. V lost 6 bases, J lost 1 base, and 9 bases lay in between. This CDR3 reads CASSLGENTEAFF. The CDR3 DNA follows: TGTGCCAGCAGTCTAGGGGAGAACACTGAAGCTTTCTTT.

The rearrangement links TRBV7-2 to TRBJ2-1; 8 nucleotides align to TRBD2. The V and J ends lost 5 bases and 2 bases, in that order; junction bases with no gene match: 2. CDR3 length equals 14 residues. Germline CDR1 reads SGHTA; CDR2 reads FQGNSA. The CDR3 protein is CASSPGGTYNEQFF. In DNA, the CDR3 is TGTGCCAGCAGCCCGGGGGGGACCTACAATGAGCAGTTCTTC.